These T cell receptor beta chains were read from a single sample in a study of T cells in Graves' hyperthyroidism and ophthalmopathy. TCRdb analysed the multiplex PCR reads with MiXCR anew, one entry per CDR3 protein. The repertoire has fewer than 250,000 distinct CDR3 sequences, around 17% of them found once; the top ten carry about 29%. Sequencing input: blood. Source of these receptors: a woman aged 18-30 years with Graves' ophthalmopathy. The CDR3 runs from the conserved cysteine through the conserved F or W. Each record gives: clone size, J gene, V gene, D gene, CDR3 DNA, CDR3 protein. D genes are given only for firm matches. The size of a clone is reported for some rows only, either as once, few or many, or as a class for expanded clones.

abundance: many; j_gene: TRBJ2-7; v_gene: TRBV5-6; d_gene: -; CDR3nt: TGTGCCAGCAGCTTCGGGGCAGGGAGGTTCGAGCAGTACTTC; CDR3aa: CASSFGAGRFEQYF
abundance: many; j_gene: TRBJ1-4; v_gene: TRBV2; d_gene: -; CDR3nt: TGTGCCAGCAGTGACGGGGAGGCTGACAATGAAAAACTGTTTTTT; CDR3aa: CASSDGEADNEKLFF
abundance: many; j_gene: TRBJ1-2; v_gene: TRBV13; d_gene: -; CDR3nt: TGTGCCAGCAGCGATAATTTGGGGGAAGGCTACACCTTC; CDR3aa: CASSDNLGEGYTF
abundance: many; j_gene: TRBJ2-1; v_gene: TRBV11-2; d_gene: -; CDR3nt: TGTGCCAGCAGCTTAGGAGGTGAGGGCCCCTACAATGAGCAGTTCTTC; CDR3aa: CASSLGGEGPYNEQFF
abundance: many; j_gene: TRBJ2-7; v_gene: TRBV5-4; d_gene: TRBD1; CDR3nt: TGTGCCAGCAGCCTAGGGACAGGCCAAGTCTACGAGCAGTACTTC; CDR3aa: CASSLGTGQVYEQYF
abundance: -; j_gene: TRBJ1-3; v_gene: TRBV7-3; d_gene: -; CDR3nt: TGTGCCAGCAGCTTGGCCGGAAGTGCCTTCTCTGGAAACACCATATATTTT; CDR3aa: CASSLAGSAFSGNTIYF
abundance: many; j_gene: TRBJ2-5; v_gene: TRBV20-1; d_gene: -; CDR3nt: TGCAGTGCTAGGCCGGGACATATTTTTAAAGGGACCCAGTACTTC; CDR3aa: CSARPGHIFKGTQYF
abundance: many; j_gene: TRBJ2-5; v_gene: TRBV4-3; d_gene: -; CDR3nt: TGCGCCAGCAGCCGCGGCAGGGGTGGGGAGACCCAGTACTTC; CDR3aa: CASSRGRGGETQYF
abundance: -; j_gene: TRBJ2-7; v_gene: TRBV28; d_gene: TRBD2; CDR3nt: TGTGCCAGCAACCCAACGGTGAGGACTAGCGGGGTCGAGCAGTACTTC; CDR3aa: CASNPTVRTSGVEQYF
abundance: few; j_gene: TRBJ1-2; v_gene: TRBV4-1; d_gene: TRBD1; CDR3nt: TGCGCCAGCAGCCAAGGCCCGCGCAGGGGGCCCCTCTTGAGGGGCTACACCTTC; CDR3aa: CASSQGPRRGPLLRGYTF
abundance: many; j_gene: TRBJ1-5; v_gene: TRBV20-1; d_gene: -; CDR3nt: TGCAGTGCTATATTCCCGCGAGGGGACGGCGTTAATCAGCCCCAGCATTTT; CDR3aa: CSAIFPRGDGVNQPQHF
abundance: many; j_gene: TRBJ2-2; v_gene: TRBV11-2; d_gene: -; CDR3nt: TGTGCCAGCAGCTCTGGGGTCGACAACACCGGGGAGCTGTTTTTT; CDR3aa: CASSSGVDNTGELFF
abundance: many; j_gene: TRBJ2-3; v_gene: TRBV3-1; d_gene: -; CDR3nt: TGTGCCAGCAGCCAAGAGGGGGGCAACACAGATACGCAGTATTTT; CDR3aa: CASSQEGGNTDTQYF
abundance: many; j_gene: TRBJ2-7; v_gene: TRBV12-3/TRBV12-4; d_gene: -; CDR3nt: TGTGCCAGCAGTTTGATAGCGGCGACCTACGAGCAGTACTTC; CDR3aa: CASSLIAATYEQYF
abundance: many; j_gene: TRBJ2-7; v_gene: TRBV7-2; d_gene: TRBD2; CDR3nt: TGTGCCAGCAGCTTAGGTAGCGGGGGTTACTACGAGCAGTACTTC; CDR3aa: CASSLGSGGYYEQYF
abundance: -; j_gene: TRBJ2-5; v_gene: TRBV28; d_gene: TRBD1; CDR3nt: TGTGCCAGCAGTTCCTCCCTGACAGGGCAACGGGAGACCCAGTACTTC; CDR3aa: CASSSSLTGQRETQYF
abundance: many; j_gene: TRBJ1-2; v_gene: TRBV20-1; d_gene: -; CDR3nt: TGCAGTGCTAGAGGTGAACGGAACTATGGCTACACCTTC; CDR3aa: CSARGERNYGYTF